The 10 T cell receptor beta chains reported below all come from one sample, sequenced in a study of blood T cell repertoires in COVID-19. Method: immunoSEQ multiplex PCR; TCRdb's copy keeps in-frame clones and lacks some. The sample contains 100,000 to 150,000 clones, roughly 86% of which appear only once. The material sequenced was peripheral blood. The receptors come from a woman in her fifties or sixties with acute or convalescent COVID-19.

The J gene is TRBJ2-7, the V gene TRBV7-8; no clear D. Germline V gives CDR1 SGHVS, CDR2 FQNEAQ. The length of the CDR3 is 12 residues. V was clipped by 3 bases and J by 5 bases, with 8 bases between them. This CDR3 reads CASSFQVDEQYV. The CDR3 DNA follows: TGTGCCAGCAGCTTCCAGGTCGACGAGCAGTACGTC.

The gene calls are TRBV14 and TRBJ2-1, with D perhaps TRBD2 (5 bases). The CDR3 runs to 14 residues. V was shortened by 7 bases and J by 0 bases, with 10 bases between the two germline ends. Germline V gives CDR1 SGHDN, CDR2 FVKESK. The CDR3 region has the DNA TGTGCCAGCAAGGACGGGGACTCCTACAATGAGCAGTTCTTC. Translation: CASKDGDSYNEQFF.

The genes are TRBV3-1 (or the pseudogene TRBV3-2) and TRBJ1-5; tentative D call: TRBD1 (6 bases). Trimming pared 5 bases from V and 3 bases from J, leaving 14 bases between. The CDR3 sequence is 15 residues long. Germline lookup yields CDR1 LGHDT and CDR2 YNNKEL (reference sequence). In nucleotides, the CDR3 is TGTGCCAGCAGCGAACAGACAGGACTCAATCAGCCCCAGCATTTT. This sequence encodes CASSEQTGLNQPQHF.

Points on this clone: The same CDR3 also results from other DNA sequences found in this sample. V is TRBV5-1 and J is TRBJ2-3; the match to TRBD2 covers 7 bases. Trimming removed 0 bases from V and 0 bases from J; junction bases left unmatched: 7. CDR1 and CDR2 from the germline V gene are SGHRS and YFSETQ. This CDR3 region has 17 residues. CDR3 residues: CASSLANSGPSTDTQYF. CDR3 nucleotides: TGCGCCAGCAGCTTGGCCAATAGCGGGCCTAGCACAGATACGCAGTATTTT. Drawing the rest from reference TRBV5-1 and TRBJ2-3, the complete variable domain is KAGVTQTPRYLIKTRGQQVTLSCSPISGHRSVSWYQQTPGQGLQFLFEYFSETQRNKGNFPGRFSGRQFSNSRSEMNVSTLELGDSALYLCASSLANSGPSTDTQYFGPGTRLTVL.

The J gene is TRBJ2-1, the V gene TRBV7-3, with TRBD2 identical over 8 bases. Trimming at V came to 5 bases and at J to 4 bases, leaving 7 bases not matched to a gene. Germline V gene lookup returns CDR1 SGHTA and CDR2 FQGTGA. The CDR3 runs to 15 residues. CDR3 amino acids: CASSLSGSGYNEQFF. The DNA of the CDR3 is TGTGCCAGCAGCCTCAGCGGGAGTGGGTACAATGAGCAGTTCTTC.

In its sample, this clone was seen once. V usage is TRBV7-2 and J usage is TRBJ1-2; D is unresolved. The CDR3 runs to 13 residues. Germline CDR1 reads SGHTA; CDR2 reads FQGNSA. V lost 1 base and J 2 bases, leaving 5 bases between the germline ends. Here the CDR3 reads CASSLVRNYGYTF. Written as DNA, the CDR3 is TGTGCCAGCAGCTTAGTCAGGAACTATGGCTACACCTTC.

The chain is built from TRBV3-1 (or the pseudogene TRBV3-2) and TRBJ2-1; TRBD2 matches at 13 bases. The CDR3 contains 15 residues. J was trimmed by 7 bases and V by 6 bases; bases with no gene match: 6. The germline V gene encodes CDR1 LGHDT and CDR2 YNNKEL (reference sequence). The CDR3 nucleotides read TGTGCCAGCAGGCTCACTAGCGGGAGGGTGAATGAGCAGTTCTTC. It is translated as CASRLTSGRVNEQFF.

This clone was found a few times. This sequence joins TRBV19 and TRBJ1-1; a possible D gene is TRBD1 (6 bases). The V end lost 1 base, the J end lost 1 base, and 7 bases lay between the germline ends. Germline lookup yields CDR1 LNHDA and CDR2 SQIVND (reference sequence). The CDR3 consists of 14 residues. The CDR3 bases are TGTGCCAGTAGTATAGTGGGGGCGAACACTGAAGCTTTCTTT. This codes for CASSIVGANTEAFF. The whole variable domain, filled in from reference TRBV19 and TRBJ1-1, reads DGGITQSPKYLFRKEGQNVTLSCEQNLNHDAMYWYRQDPGQGLRLIYYSQIVNDFQKGDIAEGYSVSREKKESFPLTVTSAQKNPTAFYLCASSIVGANTEAFFGQGTRLTVV.

The chain couples TRBV19 to TRBJ2-3; perhaps TRBD1 as D (6 bases). CDR1 is LNHDA, CDR2 SQIVND, per germline (reference sequence). This CDR3 comprises 15 residues. The germline V and J ends were trimmed by 7 bases and 4 bases, with 18 bases remaining between them. CDR3 DNA: TGTGCCAGTACCCTCGGCAGGGGTCGCGCAGATACGCAGTATTTT. Amino acids: CASTLGRGRADTQYF.

The rearrangement uses TRBV28 and TRBJ2-1, with D possibly TRBD2 on 6 matching bases. CDR1 and CDR2 from the germline V gene are MDHEN and SYDVKM. The CDR3 sequence is 15 residues long. V shed 4 bases and J shed 4 bases, with 14 bases lying between them. The CDR3 DNA sequence: TGTGCCAGCAGTTCACGGGGGAGAGGTTACAATGAGCAGTTCTTC. Translating it yields CASSSRGRGYNEQFF. Full variable domain (outside the CDR3, taken from reference TRBV28 and TRBJ2-1): DVKVTQSSRYLVKRTGEKVFLECVQDMDHENMFWYRQDPGLGLRLIYFSYDVKMKEKGDIPEGYSVSREKKERFSLILESASTNQTSMYLCASSSRGRGYNEQFFGPGTRLTVL.